These T cell receptor beta chains were read from a single sample in a study of cytomegalovirus exposure and HLA in healthy donors. Produced via immunoSEQ multiplex PCR; TCRdb's table is partial and in-frame only. The sample carries about 100,000 clones, over 65% recorded once. Sequenced sample: PBMCs. The receptors shown here come from a middle-aged woman in good health and CMV-seropositive. Each CDR3 is given with its conserved first and last residue. A D gene is named only where the DNA matches it firmly. Clone size is stated in some rows and not others, as once, few, many or a class when expanded.

cdr3_aa | cdr3_nt | v_call | clone_size | j_call | d_call
CAWSVGEGETQYF | TGTGCCTGGAGTGTAGGGGAGGGGGAGACCCAGTACTTC | TRBV30 | few | TRBJ2-5 | TRBD2
CASSFLGQGNEQFF | TGCGCCAGCAGCTTCTTAGGACAGGGCAATGAGCAGTTCTTC | TRBV5-1 | few | TRBJ2-1 | TRBD1
CASSRTQMNTEAFF | TGTGCCAGCAGCCGAACCCAGATGAACACTGAAGCTTTCTTT | TRBV5-6 | few | TRBJ1-1 | NA
CSVPPDTFYGYTF | TGCAGCGTTCCCCCGGACACATTCTATGGCTACACCTTC | TRBV29-1 | NA | TRBJ1-2 | NA
CASSYGGSHSYEQYF | TGTGCCAGCAGTTACGGTGGTAGCCACTCCTACGAGCAGTACTTC | TRBV6-5 | NA | TRBJ2-7 | NA
CASSSYRGQNEKLFF | TGTGCCAGCAGCTCCTACAGGGGCCAAAATGAAAAACTGTTTTTT | TRBV7-9 | once | TRBJ1-4 | TRBD1
CASRRRTGPTNTGELFF | TGCGCCAGCAGGCGACGGACAGGCCCTACGAACACCGGGGAGCTGTTTTTT | TRBV5-1 | NA | TRBJ2-2 | TRBD1
CASSRGTPSTEAFF | TGCGCCAGCAGCCGGGGGACACCGTCCACTGAAGCTTTCTTT | TRBV4-3 | few | TRBJ1-1 | NA
CASSLPQRGKPSSYNEQFF | TGTGCCAGCAGCTTACCCCAGCGGGGGAAACCATCCTCCTACAATGAGCAGTTCTTC | TRBV7-9 | NA | TRBJ2-1 | TRBD2
CASSPVGQRLETYEQYF | TGCGCCAGCAGCCCAGTCGGACAGAGACTTGAAACCTACGAGCAGTACTTC | TRBV4-1 | NA | TRBJ2-7 | NA
CASRGTSGGLETQYF | TGCGCCAGCAGAGGGACTAGCGGGGGGCTAGAGACCCAGTACTTC | TRBV5-1 | NA | TRBJ2-5 | TRBD2
CASSYSGQPQHF | TGTGCCAGCAGTTACTCGGGCCAGCCCCAGCATTTT | TRBV6-6 | NA | TRBJ1-5 | NA
CASSQDTGLNAFF | TGTGCCAGCAGCCAAGATACAGGGTTGAACGCTTTCTTT | TRBV14 | NA | TRBJ1-1 | NA
CASSLVTGEYNEQFF | TGCGCCAGCAGCTTGGTGACAGGAGAATACAATGAGCAGTTCTTC | TRBV5-1 | NA | TRBJ2-1 | NA
CASSLGQGAYEQYF | TGTGCCAGCAGCCTAGGACAGGGGGCCTACGAGCAGTACTTC | TRBV7-2 | NA | TRBJ2-7 | TRBD1
CASSTRDIRGYTF | TGTGCCAGCAGCACTCGGGACATTCGAGGCTACACCTTC | TRBV7-9 | few | TRBJ1-2 | NA
CASSPPLTGNTEAFF | TGTGCCAGCTCACCCCCCCTTACGGGAAACACTGAAGCTTTCTTT | TRBV18 | NA | TRBJ1-1 | NA
CASSPPASGTEAFF | TGTGCCAGCTCACCCCCCGCCTCGGGGACTGAAGCTTTCTTT | TRBV18 | NA | TRBJ1-1 | NA
CSVGGLTGNTGELFF | TGCAGCGTTGGAGGGCTGACGGGGAACACCGGGGAGCTGTTTTTT | TRBV29-1 | once | TRBJ2-2 | NA
CASSLDGLLRDSYNGYTF | TGTGCCAGCAGCTTAGATGGGCTTCTCCGGGACAGCTATAATGGCTACACCTTC | TRBV11-3 | NA | TRBJ1-2 | TRBD1
CASSVGPQREQFF | TGTGCCAGCAGCGTAGGGCCCCAAAGAGAGCAGTTCTTC | TRBV9 | NA | TRBJ2-1 | NA
CAWSAGGSGNTIYF | TGTGCCTGGAGTGCAGGGGGCTCTGGAAACACCATATATTTT | TRBV30 | NA | TRBJ1-3 | TRBD1
CASRPPGTGKGGNEQFF | TGTGCCAGCAGGCCGCCCGGGACAGGGAAAGGTGGAAATGAGCAGTTCTTC | TRBV2 | NA | TRBJ2-1 | TRBD1
CASSTRAGTSAETQYF | TGTGCCAGTAGTACCCGAGCCGGGACTAGTGCAGAGACCCAGTACTTC | TRBV19 | NA | TRBJ2-5 | TRBD2
CASSQNDKETQYF | TGCGCCAGCAGTCAAAACGACAAAGAGACCCAGTACTTC | TRBV5-1 | NA | TRBJ2-5 | NA
CAWSPGGSGTEAFF | TGTGCCTGGAGCCCAGGGGGCTCGGGCACTGAAGCTTTCTTT | TRBV30 | once | TRBJ1-1 | TRBD1
CASSQDRGVGNTIYF | TGTGCCAGCAGCCAGGACAGGGGGGTCGGAAACACCATATATTTT | TRBV7-9 | NA | TRBJ1-3 | TRBD1
CASSIDLARGQRGNQPQHF | TGTGCCAGTAGTATAGATCTCGCCAGGGGGCAGCGGGGCAATCAGCCCCAGCATTTT | TRBV19 | NA | TRBJ1-5 | TRBD1
CASGGGTYGYTF | TGTGCCAGCGGGGGGGGGACCTATGGCTACACCTTC | TRBV2 | NA | TRBJ1-2 | NA
CASSPPGQEGLGQFF | TGTGCCAGCTCACCACCGGGACAGGAGGGGCTTGGGCAGTTCTTC | TRBV18 | NA | TRBJ2-1 | TRBD1
CASSGVGPKSPLHF | TGTGCCAGCAGTGGGGTGGGGCCGAAGTCACCCCTCCACTTT | TRBV2 | NA | TRBJ1-6 | NA
CASSPRGSNSPLHF | TGTGCCAGCAGCCCACGGGGGTCGAATTCACCCCTCCACTTT | TRBV7-8 | NA | TRBJ1-6 | NA
CASSLLLTGGAVKSGYTF | TGTGCCAGCAGCTTACTTTTGACAGGGGGCGCCGTAAAGTCTGGCTACACCTTC | TRBV7-2 | few | TRBJ1-2 | TRBD1
CASSPGGTEAFF | TGTGCCAGCAGTCCGGGGGGCACTGAAGCTTTCTTT | TRBV27 | NA | TRBJ1-1 | NA
CASTPSRLASGSIQYF | TGTGCCAGCACACCCTCCCGACTAGCGTCAGGAAGCATTCAGTACTTC | TRBV5-6 | few | TRBJ2-4 | TRBD2
CASSEYRETQYF | TGTGCCAGCAGTGAATACCGGGAGACCCAGTACTTC | TRBV25-1 | NA | TRBJ2-5 | NA
CASRSRGGVLYEQFF | TGTGCCAGCAGATCGCGGGGGGGCGTTCTTTATGAGCAGTTCTTC | TRBV27 | NA | TRBJ2-1 | TRBD2
CASSLAGGAEAFF | TGTGCCAGCAGCTTAGCAGGAGGGGCCGAAGCTTTCTTT | TRBV11-2 | NA | TRBJ1-1 | NA
CASSLWQGARRVYEQYF | TGTGCCAGCAGCTTGTGGCAGGGGGCGCGGCGAGTCTACGAGCAGTACTTC | TRBV5-4 | few | TRBJ2-7 | TRBD1
CASSLPGDYEQYF | TGCGCCAGCAGCCTCCCGGGGGATTACGAGCAGTACTTC | TRBV4-1 | NA | TRBJ2-7 | NA
CASSTDRGDNEQFF | TGTGCCAGCAGTACCGACAGGGGGGACAATGAGCAGTTCTTC | TRBV5-4 | NA | TRBJ2-1 | TRBD1
CASSRDYEQYF | TGCGCCAGCAGCAGAGACTACGAGCAGTACTTC | TRBV5-1 | NA | TRBJ2-7 | NA
CASSPTQGEQFF | TGTGCCAGCAGCCCAACACAGGGCGAGCAGTTCTTC | TRBV4-2 | NA | TRBJ2-1 | NA
CASSLDSGNSGYTF | TGCGCCAGCAGCTTGGATTCAGGGAATTCTGGCTACACCTTC | TRBV5-1 | NA | TRBJ1-2 | NA
CASSRAQGQPQHF | TGTGCCAGCAGTCGGGCACAGGGGCAGCCCCAGCATTTT | TRBV6-5 | NA | TRBJ1-5 | TRBD1
CASSPTSGPYNEQFF | TGTGCCAGCAGCCCGACTAGCGGCCCGTACAATGAGCAGTTCTTC | TRBV7-3 | NA | TRBJ2-1 | TRBD2
CASSPGTNQETQYF | TGTGCCAGCTCACCAGGGACTAACCAAGAGACCCAGTACTTC | TRBV18 | NA | TRBJ2-5 | TRBD2
CASSVGQGGETQYF | TGTGCCAGCAGCGTAGGACAGGGGGGAGAGACCCAGTACTTC | TRBV9 | NA | TRBJ2-5 | TRBD1
CASGIKGVEKLFF | TGTGCTAGTGGTATTAAAGGGGTAGAAAAACTGTTTTTT | TRBV12-5 | NA | TRBJ1-4 | NA
CASSQPGTGELLFF | TGTGCCAGCAGCCAGCCCGGGACAGGGGAATTACTGTTTTTT | TRBV28 | NA | TRBJ1-4 | TRBD1
CASSVGEGASNQPQHF | TGTGCCAGCAGCGTAGGGGAAGGGGCTAGCAATCAGCCCCAGCATTTT | TRBV9 | NA | TRBJ1-5 | NA
CASSLRTGTKGANVLTF | TGTGCCAGCAGCTTGAGGACAGGGACTAAAGGGGCCAACGTCCTGACTTTC | TRBV5-6 | few | TRBJ2-6 | NA
CASSEFRQGKQLCQPQHF | TGCGCCAGCAGTGAGTTTCGACAGGGTAAGCAATTGTGTCAGCCCCAGCATTTT | TRBV10-1 | NA | TRBJ1-5 | TRBD1
CASSSTSGGTGEQFF | TGTGCCAGCAGCTCTACTAGCGGGGGGACGGGTGAGCAGTTCTTC | TRBV6-5 | once | TRBJ2-1 | TRBD2
CASSVGRGSLGEQYF | TGTGCCAGCAGCGTAGGAAGGGGCAGCCTTGGAGAGCAGTACTTC | TRBV9 | once | TRBJ2-7 | NA
CASSLREQAGANVLTF | TGTGCCAGCAGCTTAAGAGAACAGGCTGGGGCCAACGTCCTGACTTTC | TRBV11-3 | NA | TRBJ2-6 | NA
CASSQDPGTVPIRRLYGYTF | TGCGCCAGCAGCCAAGATCCAGGGACAGTCCCCATTAGGAGACTCTATGGCTACACCTTC | TRBV4-1 | few | TRBJ1-2 | TRBD1
CATVLGGREELFF | TGTGCCACCGTGCTGGGGGGGCGCGAGGAGCTGTTTTTT | TRBV6-5 | NA | TRBJ2-2 | NA
CASSQERSKEQYF | TGTGCCAGCAGCCAAGAGCGGTCAAAGGAGCAGTACTTC | TRBV4-2 | few | TRBJ2-7 | NA
CASSFQGQGGEKLFF | TGTGCCAGCAGTTTTCAAGGACAGGGAGGTGAAAAACTGTTTTTT | TRBV2 | few | TRBJ1-4 | TRBD1